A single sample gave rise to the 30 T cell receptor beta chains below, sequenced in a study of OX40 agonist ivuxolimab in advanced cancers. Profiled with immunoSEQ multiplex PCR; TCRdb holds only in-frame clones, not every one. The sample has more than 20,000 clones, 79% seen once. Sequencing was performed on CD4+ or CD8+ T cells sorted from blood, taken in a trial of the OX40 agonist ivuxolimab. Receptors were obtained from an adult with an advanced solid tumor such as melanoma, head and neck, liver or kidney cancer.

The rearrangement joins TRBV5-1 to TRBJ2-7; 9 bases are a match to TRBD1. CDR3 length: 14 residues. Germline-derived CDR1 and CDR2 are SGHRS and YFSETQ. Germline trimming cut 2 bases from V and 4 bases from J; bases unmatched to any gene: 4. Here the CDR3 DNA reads TGCGCCAGCAGCTTCCGGGACAGGGTTTACGAGCAGTACTTC. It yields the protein CASSFRDRVYEQYF.

CDR3 bases: TGTGCCTGGAGTGTACCTACAGATTTCAACACTGAAGCTTTCTTT. Protein sequence: CAWSVPTDFNTEAFF. This sequence joins TRBV30 and TRBJ1-1; D ambiguous. The length of the CDR3 is 15 residues. The germline V gene has CDR1 GTSNPN and CDR2 SVGIG (reference sequence). V gave up 0 bases and J gave up 2 bases, with 13 bases separating them.

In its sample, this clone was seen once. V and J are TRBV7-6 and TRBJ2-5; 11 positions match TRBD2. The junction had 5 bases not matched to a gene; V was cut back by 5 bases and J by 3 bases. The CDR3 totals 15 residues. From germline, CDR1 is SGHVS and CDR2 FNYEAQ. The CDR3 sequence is CASSVGTSGEETQYF. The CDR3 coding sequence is TGTGCCAGCAGCGTAGGGACTAGCGGAGAAGAGACCCAGTACTTC.

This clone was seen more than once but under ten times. The CDR3 coding sequence is TGCGCCAGGACATCGGGCAATAACTATGGCTACACCTTC. Amino acids: CARTSGNNYGYTF. The chain has TRBV10-1 and TRBJ1-2, with D unclear. Trimming took 9 bases from V and 1 from J, leaving 12 bases between them. This CDR3 is built from 13 residues. Germline-derived CDR1 and CDR2 are WNHNN and SYGVQD (reference sequence).

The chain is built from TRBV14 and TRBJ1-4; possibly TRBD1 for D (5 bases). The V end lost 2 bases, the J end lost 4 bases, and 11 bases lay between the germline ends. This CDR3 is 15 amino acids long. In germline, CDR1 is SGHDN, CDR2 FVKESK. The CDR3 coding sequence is TGTGCCAGCAGCCAAACGACAGCCTATAATGAAAAACTGTTTTTT. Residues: CASSQTTAYNEKLFF.

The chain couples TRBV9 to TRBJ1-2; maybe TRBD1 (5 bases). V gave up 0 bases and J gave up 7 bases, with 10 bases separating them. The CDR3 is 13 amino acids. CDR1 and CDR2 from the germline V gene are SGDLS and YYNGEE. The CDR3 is CASSVVSGGGYTF. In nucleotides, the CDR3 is TGTGCCAGCAGCGTAGTATCGGGGGGTGGCTACACCTTC. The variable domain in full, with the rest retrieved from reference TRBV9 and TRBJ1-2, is DSGVTQTPKHLITATGQRVTLRCSPRSGDLSVYWYQQSLDQGLQFLIQYYNGEERAKGNILERFSAQQFPDLHSELNLSSLELGDSALYFCASSVVSGGGYTFGSGTRLTVV.

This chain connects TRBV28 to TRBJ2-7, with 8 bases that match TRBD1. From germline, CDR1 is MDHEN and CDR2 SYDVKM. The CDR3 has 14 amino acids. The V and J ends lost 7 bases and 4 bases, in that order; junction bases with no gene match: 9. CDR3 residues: CASTRGQTEYEQYF. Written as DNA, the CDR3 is TGTGCCAGCACCAGGGGGCAAACGGAGTACGAGCAGTACTTC.

The CDR3 loop reads CSVEDLRWGGTNTGELFF. The CDR3 nucleotides are TGCAGCGTTGAAGATCTAAGGTGGGGCGGAACGAACACCGGGGAGCTGTTTTTT. The J gene is TRBJ2-2, the V gene TRBV29-1; D perhaps matches TRBD1 (5 bases). CDR1 and CDR2 (germline): SQVTM, ANQGSEA. This CDR3 spans 18 amino acids. Trimming took off 0 bases at V and 0 bases at J, with 17 bases between the two ends.

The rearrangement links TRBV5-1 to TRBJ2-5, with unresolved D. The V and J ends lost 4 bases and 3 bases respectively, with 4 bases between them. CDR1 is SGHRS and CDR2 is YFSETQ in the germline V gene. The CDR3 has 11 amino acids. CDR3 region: CASSVEETQYF. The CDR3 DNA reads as TGCGCCAGCAGCGTGGAAGAGACCCAGTACTTC.

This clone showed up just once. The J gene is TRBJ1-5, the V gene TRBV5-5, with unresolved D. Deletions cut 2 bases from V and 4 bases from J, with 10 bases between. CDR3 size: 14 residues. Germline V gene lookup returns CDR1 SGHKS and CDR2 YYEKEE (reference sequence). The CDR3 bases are TGTGCCAGCAGCTTAGACATTTCGAATCAGCCCCAGCATTTT. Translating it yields CASSLDISNQPQHF.

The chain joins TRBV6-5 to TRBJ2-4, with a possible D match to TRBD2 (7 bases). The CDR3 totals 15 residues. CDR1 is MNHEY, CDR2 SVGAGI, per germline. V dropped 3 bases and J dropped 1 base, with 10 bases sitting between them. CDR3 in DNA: TGTGCCAGCAGTTATGGGAGGGGGGCCAAAAACATTCAGTACTTC. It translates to CASSYGRGAKNIQYF.

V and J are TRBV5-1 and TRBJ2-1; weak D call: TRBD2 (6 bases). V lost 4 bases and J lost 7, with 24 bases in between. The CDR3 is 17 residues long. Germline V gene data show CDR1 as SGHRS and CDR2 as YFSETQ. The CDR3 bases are TGCGCCAGCAGCGGGTCGGTTCGAGTGGACGGGGGAAATGAGCAGTTCTTC. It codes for CASSGSVRVDGGNEQFF.

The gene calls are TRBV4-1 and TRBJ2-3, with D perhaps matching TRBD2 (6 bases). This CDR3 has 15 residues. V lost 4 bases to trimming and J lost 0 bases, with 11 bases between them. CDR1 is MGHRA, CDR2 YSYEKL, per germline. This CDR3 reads CASSLSGLSTDTQYF. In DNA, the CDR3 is TGCGCCAGCAGCCTCTCGGGACTTAGCACAGATACGCAGTATTTT.

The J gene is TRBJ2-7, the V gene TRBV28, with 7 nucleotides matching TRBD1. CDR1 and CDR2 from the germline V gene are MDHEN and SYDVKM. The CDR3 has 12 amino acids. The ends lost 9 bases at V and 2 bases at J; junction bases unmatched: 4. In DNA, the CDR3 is TGTGCCAGGGCCAGGGGGACCTACGAGCAGTACTTC. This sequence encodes CARARGTYEQYF.

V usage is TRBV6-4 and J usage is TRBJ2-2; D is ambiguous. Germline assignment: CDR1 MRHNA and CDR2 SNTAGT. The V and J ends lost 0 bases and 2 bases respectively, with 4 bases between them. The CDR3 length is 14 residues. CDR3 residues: CASSDSTNTGELFF. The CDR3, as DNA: TGTGCCAGCAGTGACTCGACCAACACCGGGGAGCTGTTTTTT.

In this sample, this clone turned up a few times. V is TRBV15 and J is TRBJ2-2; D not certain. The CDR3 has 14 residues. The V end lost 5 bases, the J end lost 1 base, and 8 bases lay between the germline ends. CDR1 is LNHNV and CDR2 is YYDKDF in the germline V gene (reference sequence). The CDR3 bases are TGTGCCACCAGCTTTCCGGGGAACACCGGGGAGCTGTTTTTT. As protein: CATSFPGNTGELFF.

The CDR3: CATSRSVTKTEAFF. In DNA, the CDR3 is TGTGCCACCAGCAGATCGGTCACCAAGACTGAAGCTTTCTTT. The chain uses TRBV15 and TRBJ1-1; D unclear. This CDR3 is 14 amino acids long. Trimming cost V 2 bases and J 5 bases, with 12 bases left between them. In germline, CDR1 is LNHNV, CDR2 YYDKDF (reference sequence). Together with reference TRBV15 and TRBJ1-1, the CDR3 gives the full variable domain: DAMVIQNPRYQVTQFGKPVTLSCSQTLNHNVMYWYQQKSSQAPKLLFHYYDKDFNNEADTPDNFQSRRPNTSFCFLDIRSPGLGDTAMYLCATSRSVTKTEAFFGQGTRLTVV.

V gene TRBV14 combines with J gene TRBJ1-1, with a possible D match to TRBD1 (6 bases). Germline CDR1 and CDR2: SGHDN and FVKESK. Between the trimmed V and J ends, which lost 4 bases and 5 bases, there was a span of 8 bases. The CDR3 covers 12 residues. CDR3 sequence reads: CASSPQGTEAFF. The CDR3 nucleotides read TGTGCCAGCAGCCCCCAGGGGACTGAAGCTTTCTTT.

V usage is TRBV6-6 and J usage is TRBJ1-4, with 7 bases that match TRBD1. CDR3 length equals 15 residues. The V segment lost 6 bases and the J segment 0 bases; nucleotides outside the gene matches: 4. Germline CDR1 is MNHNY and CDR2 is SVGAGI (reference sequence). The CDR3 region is CASSRQGTTNEKLFF. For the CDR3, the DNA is TGTGCCAGCAGCCGACAGGGTACAACTAATGAAAAACTGTTTTTT.

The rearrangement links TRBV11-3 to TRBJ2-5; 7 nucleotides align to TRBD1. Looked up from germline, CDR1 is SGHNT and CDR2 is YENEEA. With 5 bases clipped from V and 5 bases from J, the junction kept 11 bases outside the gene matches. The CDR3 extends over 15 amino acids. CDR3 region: CASSPLTGFTETQYF. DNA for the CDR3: TGTGCCAGCAGCCCCTTGACAGGGTTCACGGAGACCCAGTACTTC.

The CDR3 coding sequence is TGTGCCAGCAGTTTCGGGAGGTACAATGAGCAGTTCTTC. This codes for CASSFGRYNEQFF. J is TRBJ2-1 and V is TRBV6-5; 7 bases agree with TRBD2. Losses at the gene ends were 4 bases for V and 4 bases for J; bases not matched to a gene: 1. Germline V CDR1 and CDR2: MNHEY, SVGAGI. The CDR3 spans 13 residues.

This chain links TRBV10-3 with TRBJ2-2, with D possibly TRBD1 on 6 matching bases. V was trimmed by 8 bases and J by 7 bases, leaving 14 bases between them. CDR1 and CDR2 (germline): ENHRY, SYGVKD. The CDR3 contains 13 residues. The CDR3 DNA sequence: TGTGCCATCGGTGTCACAGGGTACGGGGAGCTGTTTTTT. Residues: CAIGVTGYGELFF.

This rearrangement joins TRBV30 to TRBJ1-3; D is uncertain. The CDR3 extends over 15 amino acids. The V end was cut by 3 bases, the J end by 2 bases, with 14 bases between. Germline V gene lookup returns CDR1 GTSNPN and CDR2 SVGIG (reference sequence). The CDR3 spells CAWSARPYAGNTIYF. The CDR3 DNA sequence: TGTGCCTGGAGCGCAAGGCCATACGCTGGAAACACCATATATTTT.

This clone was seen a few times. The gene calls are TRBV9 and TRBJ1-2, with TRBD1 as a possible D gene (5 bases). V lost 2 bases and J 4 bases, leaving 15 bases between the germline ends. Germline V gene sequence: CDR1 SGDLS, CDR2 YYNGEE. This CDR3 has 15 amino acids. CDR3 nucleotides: TGTGCCAGCAGCGTTGAACTGACAGCCGCCTATGGCTACACCTTC. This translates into CASSVELTAAYGYTF.

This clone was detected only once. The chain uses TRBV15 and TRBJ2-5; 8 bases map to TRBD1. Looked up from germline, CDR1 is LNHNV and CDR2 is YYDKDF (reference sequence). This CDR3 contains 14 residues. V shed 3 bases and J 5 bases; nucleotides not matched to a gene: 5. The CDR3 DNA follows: TGTGCCACCAGCAGGGACAGGGCTGCCGAGACCCAGTACTTC. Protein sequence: CATSRDRAAETQYF.

The CDR3 DNA sequence: TGCAGCGTTGAAGATCTGACAGCCAGAACGCTCTATGGCTACACCTTC. Translated: CSVEDLTARTLYGYTF. V gene TRBV29-1 combines with J gene TRBJ1-2, with D perhaps matching TRBD1 (5 bases). Germline assignment: CDR1 SQVTM and CDR2 ANQGSEA. This CDR3 is built from 16 residues. The V end lost 0 bases, the J end lost 4 bases, and 18 bases lay between the germline ends.

In DNA, the CDR3 is TGTGCCAGCAGTTATCTGGGGATACCCCCCGGGGAGCTGTTTTTT. Residues: CASSYLGIPPGELFF. J is TRBJ2-2 and V is TRBV6-5, with D unresolved. The CDR3 spans 15 residues. Trimming shortened V by 3 bases and J by 6 bases, and 14 bases separated the two germline ends. The germline V gene has CDR1 MNHEY and CDR2 SVGAGI.

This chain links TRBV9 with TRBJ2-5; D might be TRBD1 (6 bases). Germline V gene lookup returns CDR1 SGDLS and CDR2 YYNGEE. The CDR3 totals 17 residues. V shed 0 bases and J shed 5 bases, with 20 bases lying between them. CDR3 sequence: CASSVGSPDSFGETQYF. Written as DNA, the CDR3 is TGTGCCAGCAGCGTAGGGAGCCCGGACAGCTTCGGGGAGACCCAGTACTTC. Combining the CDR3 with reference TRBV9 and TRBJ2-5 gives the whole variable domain DSGVTQTPKHLITATGQRVTLRCSPRSGDLSVYWYQQSLDQGLQFLIQYYNGEERAKGNILERFSAQQFPDLHSELNLSSLELGDSALYFCASSVGSPDSFGETQYFGPGTRLLVL.

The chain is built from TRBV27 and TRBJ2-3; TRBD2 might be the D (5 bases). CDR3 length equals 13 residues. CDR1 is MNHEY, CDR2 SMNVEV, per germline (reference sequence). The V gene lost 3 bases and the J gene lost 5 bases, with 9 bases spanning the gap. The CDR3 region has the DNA TGTGCCAGCAGTTTCCCTGGGAGAGATACGCAGTATTTT. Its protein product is CASSFPGRDTQYF.

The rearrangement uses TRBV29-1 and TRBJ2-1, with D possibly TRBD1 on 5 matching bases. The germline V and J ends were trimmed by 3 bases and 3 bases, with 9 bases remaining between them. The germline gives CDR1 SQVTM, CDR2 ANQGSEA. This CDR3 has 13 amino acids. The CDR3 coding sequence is TGCAGCGTTGACAGGGCCCTCTACAATGAGCAGTTCTTC. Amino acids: CSVDRALYNEQFF.